This T cell receptor (beta chain) was recorded in a study of control samples from healthy donors and cancer patients. The data were produced by immunoSEQ multiplex PCR, yet TCRdb's version contains in-frame clones alone and is incomplete. The sample comprises tens of thousands of clones, 84% of which are singletons, and around 35% rests with the top ten. The clonotype was recovered from a man between 65 and 79 years old with lung cancer. Sequencing was performed on PBMCs.

CDR3 sequence: CASSESTGMNTEAFF. The DNA for the CDR3 is TGTGCCAGCAGTGAATCCACCGGCATGAACACTGAAGCTTTCTTT. V is TRBV6-1 and J is TRBJ1-1; D uncertain. The V end lost 2 bases, the J end lost 0 bases, and 10 bases lay between the germline ends. Looked up from germline, CDR1 is MNHNS and CDR2 is SASEGT. The CDR3 loop spans 15 amino acids.